This is a list of T cell receptor beta chains from one sample in a study of blood T cell repertoires in COVID-19. Sequencing was performed with immunoSEQ multiplex PCR; in TCRdb, only in-frame clones are kept and a portion is missing. The table includes about 260,000 clones, around 90% detected once. The sample taken for sequencing was peripheral blood. The origin of the receptors is a woman between 40 and 50 years old with acute or convalescent COVID-19. The CDR3 runs from the conserved cysteine through the conserved F or W. A D gene is named only where the DNA matches it firmly. Size is omitted from some rows. Given values are once, few, many or a class for expanded clones.

v_call: TRBV9
clone_size: .
d_call: TRBD2
j_call: TRBJ2-3
cdr3_nt: TGTGCCAGCAGCGTAGCTGGGTCTAGCGGCCTCACAGATACGCAGTATTTT
cdr3_aa: CASSVAGSSGLTDTQYF

v_call: TRBV5-1
clone_size: .
d_call: .
j_call: TRBJ1-3
cdr3_nt: TGCGCCAGCAGCTTAACGGGAAGTGCCTCTGGAAACACCATATATTTT
cdr3_aa: CASSLTGSASGNTIYF

v_call: TRBV5-5
clone_size: once
d_call: .
j_call: TRBJ1-1
cdr3_nt: TGTGCCAGCAGCCCCGCCCGGTCAGGGCTGACTGAAGCTTTCTTT
cdr3_aa: CASSPARSGLTEAFF

v_call: TRBV5-1
clone_size: .
d_call: .
j_call: TRBJ1-2
cdr3_nt: TGCGCCAGCAGCTCAGGCAGCCCCTATGGCTACACCTTC
cdr3_aa: CASSSGSPYGYTF

v_call: TRBV7-9
clone_size: .
d_call: TRBD1
j_call: TRBJ2-3
cdr3_nt: TGTGCCAGCAGCCCAGGACAGGGGGCCACAGATACGCAGTATTTT
cdr3_aa: CASSPGQGATDTQYF

v_call: TRBV5-1
clone_size: .
d_call: .
j_call: TRBJ1-1
cdr3_nt: TGCGCCAGCAGCTCGGACACTTCGGGCACTGAAGCTTTCTTT
cdr3_aa: CASSSDTSGTEAFF

v_call: TRBV5-1
clone_size: .
d_call: .
j_call: TRBJ1-1
cdr3_nt: TGCGCCAGCAGCTACAGGGTGGGTAGCTTGAACACTGAAGCTTTCTTT
cdr3_aa: CASSYRVGSLNTEAFF

v_call: TRBV15
clone_size: .
d_call: .
j_call: TRBJ1-3
cdr3_nt: TGTGCCACCAGCAGAGATCGGGGGGATGGAAACACCATATATTTT
cdr3_aa: CATSRDRGDGNTIYF

v_call: TRBV18
clone_size: .
d_call: TRBD1
j_call: TRBJ2-3
cdr3_nt: TGTGCCAGCTCACCAGTCTGGACAGGGATCGTGGCAGATACGCAGTATTTT
cdr3_aa: CASSPVWTGIVADTQYF

v_call: TRBV14
clone_size: .
d_call: TRBD1
j_call: TRBJ2-5
cdr3_nt: TGTGCCAGCAGCCAGTACAGGGGGCGGCCGTACCAAGAGACCCAGTACTTC
cdr3_aa: CASSQYRGRPYQETQYF

v_call: TRBV18
clone_size: .
d_call: TRBD1
j_call: TRBJ2-1
cdr3_nt: TGTGCCAGCTCAGCGGGACAGGGAGTCCACAATGAGCAGTTCTTC
cdr3_aa: CASSAGQGVHNEQFF

v_call: TRBV27
clone_size: .
d_call: .
j_call: TRBJ2-2
cdr3_nt: TGTGCCAGCAGTCCCTACACCGGGGAGCTGTTTTTT
cdr3_aa: CASSPYTGELFF

v_call: TRBV4-2
clone_size: .
d_call: .
j_call: TRBJ2-1
cdr3_nt: TGTGCCAGCAGCGGGAGGTGGGGGAACTACAATGAGCAGTTCTTC
cdr3_aa: CASSGRWGNYNEQFF

v_call: TRBV2
clone_size: .
d_call: TRBD1
j_call: TRBJ1-1
cdr3_nt: TGTGCCAGCAGCCCCAGGGGGCAATATAACACTGAAGCTTTCTTT
cdr3_aa: CASSPRGQYNTEAFF

v_call: TRBV6-5
clone_size: .
d_call: .
j_call: TRBJ1-1
cdr3_nt: TGTGCCAGCACGCGGGGGGGTAAGATGAACACTGAAGCTTTCTTT
cdr3_aa: CASTRGGKMNTEAFF

v_call: TRBV5-4
clone_size: few
d_call: .
j_call: TRBJ1-1
cdr3_nt: TGTGCCAGCAGCCACCTTCAGGGAGAAGCTTTCTTT
cdr3_aa: CASSHLQGEAFF

v_call: TRBV21-1
clone_size: .
d_call: .
j_call: TRBJ2-1
cdr3_nt: TGTGCCAGCAGCAGAGGACGACTACGGGGAACCAATGAGCAGTTCTTC
cdr3_aa: CASSRGRLRGTNEQFF

v_call: TRBV7-2
clone_size: .
d_call: TRBD1
j_call: TRBJ2-3
cdr3_nt: TGTGCCAGCAGCTCCGGACAGGGGGCGTATAAGCAGTATTTT
cdr3_aa: CASSSGQGAYKQYF

v_call: TRBV11-2
clone_size: .
d_call: .
j_call: TRBJ1-6
cdr3_nt: TGTGCCAGCAGCTCCCCGAGCGTATGGACATTCAATTCACCCCTCCACTTT
cdr3_aa: CASSSPSVWTFNSPLHF

v_call: TRBV14
clone_size: few
d_call: .
j_call: TRBJ1-1
cdr3_nt: TGTGCCAGCAGCCCGCGACAGGTCACTGAAGCTTTCTTT
cdr3_aa: CASSPRQVTEAFF

v_call: TRBV10-1
clone_size: .
d_call: .
j_call: TRBJ2-3
cdr3_nt: TGCGCCATCAATGAATCTGACAGGTTTCATACGCAGTATTTT
cdr3_aa: CAINESDRFHTQYF

v_call: TRBV5-6
clone_size: .
d_call: .
j_call: TRBJ1-1
cdr3_nt: TGTGCCAGCAGCTTGGGGTCGGGGGTTGAAGCTTTCTTT
cdr3_aa: CASSLGSGVEAFF

v_call: TRBV4-2
clone_size: .
d_call: .
j_call: TRBJ1-2
cdr3_nt: TGTGCCAGCAGCGGGGAAGTCGGGGACTATGGCTACACCTTC
cdr3_aa: CASSGEVGDYGYTF

v_call: TRBV2
clone_size: .
d_call: .
j_call: TRBJ1-2
cdr3_nt: TGTGCCAGCAGTGAGTCCCAGGGGCAGGGTGGCTACACCTTC
cdr3_aa: CASSESQGQGGYTF

v_call: TRBV7-2
clone_size: few
d_call: TRBD1
j_call: TRBJ1-3
cdr3_nt: TGTGCCATCCCCCTCAGGGGGCCCGGAAACACCATATATTTT
cdr3_aa: CAIPLRGPGNTIYF

v_call: TRBV2
clone_size: few
d_call: .
j_call: TRBJ1-2
cdr3_nt: TGTGCCAGCAGTGAATTCGAGAGGGACACCCTCAACTATGGCTACACCTTC
cdr3_aa: CASSEFERDTLNYGYTF

v_call: TRBV6-1
clone_size: .
d_call: .
j_call: TRBJ1-1
cdr3_nt: TGTGCCAGCAGTGAAGAGTCGGGTTCGTACACTGAAGCTTTCTTT
cdr3_aa: CASSEESGSYTEAFF

v_call: TRBV18
clone_size: .
d_call: .
j_call: TRBJ1-2
cdr3_nt: TGTGCCAGCTCCCCCGAGACAGGCCGCTATGGCTACACCTTC
cdr3_aa: CASSPETGRYGYTF

v_call: TRBV18
clone_size: .
d_call: TRBD1
j_call: TRBJ2-3
cdr3_nt: TGTGCCAGCTCACACGGGACAGTGGAAGATACGCAGTATTTT
cdr3_aa: CASSHGTVEDTQYF

v_call: TRBV7-9
clone_size: .
d_call: TRBD1
j_call: TRBJ1-2
cdr3_nt: TGTGCCAGCAGCTTATTGGGACAGGGCTATGGCTACACCTTC
cdr3_aa: CASSLLGQGYGYTF

v_call: TRBV10-3
clone_size: .
d_call: .
j_call: TRBJ1-1
cdr3_nt: TGTGCCATCAGTGAGTCGGGGCAGCCGCCGAACACTGAAGCTTTCTTT
cdr3_aa: CAISESGQPPNTEAFF

v_call: TRBV11-2
clone_size: .
d_call: TRBD1
j_call: TRBJ1-4
cdr3_nt: TGTGCCAGCAGCTTTACAGGGGGTGGAACTAATGAAAAACTGTTTTTT
cdr3_aa: CASSFTGGGTNEKLFF

v_call: TRBV24-1
clone_size: .
d_call: TRBD1
j_call: TRBJ1-2
cdr3_nt: TGTGCCACCAGTGACCCGACAGGGGAGAACTATGGCTACACCTTC
cdr3_aa: CATSDPTGENYGYTF

v_call: TRBV2
clone_size: .
d_call: TRBD1
j_call: TRBJ1-4
cdr3_nt: TGTCCTCAGACAGGGTTAAATGAAAAACTGTTTTTT
cdr3_aa: CPQTGLNEKLFF

v_call: TRBV6-5
clone_size: .
d_call: TRBD1
j_call: TRBJ2-2
cdr3_nt: TGTGCCAGCAGTTCCCCGAGGGGGCAGAACACCGGGGAGCTGTTTTTT
cdr3_aa: CASSSPRGQNTGELFF

v_call: TRBV7-2
clone_size: .
d_call: TRBD1
j_call: TRBJ1-1
cdr3_nt: TGTGCCAGCAGATTTGGACAGGGGGGAACTGAAGCTTTCTTT
cdr3_aa: CASRFGQGGTEAFF

v_call: TRBV11-2
clone_size: .
d_call: .
j_call: TRBJ1-1
cdr3_nt: TGTGCCAGCAGCTCGACAGCGAACACTGAAGCTTTCTTT
cdr3_aa: CASSSTANTEAFF

v_call: TRBV11-2
clone_size: .
d_call: .
j_call: TRBJ2-1
cdr3_nt: TGTGCCAGCAGCTCCGGACTCCTGGGTTGGGAGCAGTTCTTC
cdr3_aa: CASSSGLLGWEQFF

v_call: TRBV12-3/TRBV12-4
clone_size: .
d_call: .
j_call: TRBJ1-4
cdr3_nt: TGTGCCAGCAGAAAGACGGGTGAAAAACTGTTTTTT
cdr3_aa: CASRKTGEKLFF

v_call: TRBV2
clone_size: .
d_call: .
j_call: TRBJ1-6
cdr3_nt: TGTGCCAGCAGTAGGAGCGACTCCCGAAGCTCCTATAATTCACCCCTCCACTTT
cdr3_aa: CASSRSDSRSSYNSPLHF

v_call: TRBV6-5
clone_size: .
d_call: TRBD1
j_call: TRBJ1-2
cdr3_nt: TGTGCCAGCAGGGCCGACAGGGGCGCCTCATATGGCTACACCTTC
cdr3_aa: CASRADRGASYGYTF

v_call: TRBV9
clone_size: .
d_call: TRBD1
j_call: TRBJ1-1
cdr3_nt: TGTGCCAGCGTCGTGACAGGGGAGCTTGAAGCTTTCTTT
cdr3_aa: CASVVTGELEAFF

v_call: TRBV29-1
clone_size: .
d_call: .
j_call: TRBJ1-2
cdr3_nt: TGCAGCGTTTTTAGACATAACTATGGCTACACCTTC
cdr3_aa: CSVFRHNYGYTF

v_call: TRBV27
clone_size: few
d_call: .
j_call: TRBJ1-2
cdr3_nt: TGTGCCAGCAGTTTATCTATCGGGACACAGAACTATGGCTACACCTTC
cdr3_aa: CASSLSIGTQNYGYTF

v_call: TRBV15
clone_size: .
d_call: .
j_call: TRBJ1-2
cdr3_nt: TGTGCCACCAGCAGAGAGGGGGGAGAGGGGCTCCAGTATGGCTACACCTTC
cdr3_aa: CATSREGGEGLQYGYTF

v_call: TRBV14
clone_size: once
d_call: .
j_call: TRBJ2-1
cdr3_nt: TGTGCCAGCAGCCAAGATTCGTTACGCGGGGCCTACAATGAGCAGTTCTTC
cdr3_aa: CASSQDSLRGAYNEQFF

v_call: TRBV7-9
clone_size: .
d_call: .
j_call: TRBJ1-1
cdr3_nt: TGTGCCAGCAGCCCTTCCCCCGCTTTCTTT
cdr3_aa: CASSPSPAFF

v_call: TRBV4-1
clone_size: .
d_call: .
j_call: TRBJ1-2
cdr3_nt: TGCGCCAGCAGCCGAACATACAGGGACGGTGCTAACTATGGCTACACCTTC
cdr3_aa: CASSRTYRDGANYGYTF

v_call: TRBV7-9
clone_size: .
d_call: TRBD1
j_call: TRBJ1-5
cdr3_nt: TGTGCCAGCAGCTTAACAGGGGGGAAAGATCAGCCCCAGCATTTT
cdr3_aa: CASSLTGGKDQPQHF

v_call: TRBV12-3/TRBV12-4
clone_size: .
d_call: .
j_call: TRBJ1-6
cdr3_nt: TGTGCCAGCAGTTTTAAGGCGGATTCACCCCTCCACTTT
cdr3_aa: CASSFKADSPLHF

v_call: TRBV6-6
clone_size: .
d_call: TRBD1
j_call: TRBJ1-2
cdr3_nt: TGTGCCAGCAGTAGACAGGGTAGCGGCTACACCTTC
cdr3_aa: CASSRQGSGYTF

v_call: TRBV5-4
clone_size: .
d_call: .
j_call: TRBJ2-3
cdr3_nt: TGTGCCAGCAGCTTGCGTCAGGGGTGGGATACGCAGTATTTT
cdr3_aa: CASSLRQGWDTQYF

v_call: TRBV4-1
clone_size: .
d_call: TRBD1
j_call: TRBJ1-1
cdr3_nt: TGCGCCAGCAGCCAAAGACAGGGGGTTGTGACTGAAGCTTTCTTT
cdr3_aa: CASSQRQGVVTEAFF

v_call: TRBV24-1
clone_size: .
d_call: .
j_call: TRBJ2-1
cdr3_nt: TGTGCCACCAAAGGGTCAGGGACCTACAATGAGCAGTTCTTC
cdr3_aa: CATKGSGTYNEQFF

v_call: TRBV9
clone_size: .
d_call: TRBD1
j_call: TRBJ1-2
cdr3_nt: TGTGCCAGCAGCATGGACAGGGCTAACTATGGCTACACCTTC
cdr3_aa: CASSMDRANYGYTF

v_call: TRBV20-1
clone_size: .
d_call: .
j_call: TRBJ1-6
cdr3_nt: TGCAGTGCTAGTTACGCAGTATATAATTCACCCCTCCACTTT
cdr3_aa: CSASYAVYNSPLHF

v_call: TRBV5-5
clone_size: .
d_call: TRBD1
j_call: TRBJ1-5
cdr3_nt: TGTGCCAGCAGCCTAGGGACAGGGTCGGGTCAGCCCCAGCATTTT
cdr3_aa: CASSLGTGSGQPQHF

v_call: TRBV20-1
clone_size: once
d_call: TRBD1
j_call: TRBJ2-2
cdr3_nt: TGCAGTGCTAGTAATACAGGGGGCACCAAGAACACCGGGGAGCTGTTTTTT
cdr3_aa: CSASNTGGTKNTGELFF

v_call: TRBV5-1
clone_size: .
d_call: TRBD1
j_call: TRBJ1-4
cdr3_nt: TGCGCCAGCAGCTTGGAATTGACAGGGAAACGTTCCGAAAAACTGTTTTTT
cdr3_aa: CASSLELTGKRSEKLFF

v_call: TRBV2
clone_size: few
d_call: TRBD1
j_call: TRBJ1-1
cdr3_nt: TGTGCCAGCAGCTCGGGACAGTTCACTTTGAACACTGAAGCTTTCTTT
cdr3_aa: CASSSGQFTLNTEAFF